Below, 8 T cell receptor beta chains from the same sample are listed, as sequenced in a study of shared clonotypes between healthy human individuals. Data came from immunoSEQ multiplex PCR; TCRdb stores just in-frame clones and leaves some out. The sample includes approximately 250,000 clones, approximately 70% of them seen just once. The sequenced sample was memory CD4+ T cells sorted from blood. Subset in this sample: CD45RA-negative fraction. These receptors were collected from a man aged 25-40 years in good health.

The sample holds many counts of this clone. V is TRBV25-1 and J is TRBJ1-1; D not resolved. V gave up 4 bases and J gave up 1 base, with 10 bases separating them. The germline gives CDR1 MGHDK, CDR2 SYGVNS. CDR3 size: 14 residues. CDR3 in DNA: TGTGCCAGCAGTGTAGGCGGTGGGAACACTGAAGCTTTCTTT. It is translated as CASSVGGGNTEAFF.

The CDR3 DNA sequence: TGTGCCAGCAGCTTCCAGGTGAATCCTAGCACAGATACGCAGTATTTT. It specifies CASSFQVNPSTDTQYF. The V call is TRBV5-5, the J call TRBJ2-3; D not certain. CDR3 size: 16 residues. Per germline, CDR1 SGHKS and CDR2 YYEKEE (reference sequence). The V gene lost 2 bases and the J gene lost 0 bases, with 13 bases spanning the gap. The variable domain in full, completed from reference TRBV5-5 and TRBJ2-3, reads DAGVTQSPTHLIKTRGQQVTLRCSPISGHKSVSWYQQVLGQGPQFIFQYYEKEERGRGNFPDRFSARQFPNYSSELNVNALLLGDSALYLCASSFQVNPSTDTQYFGPGTRLTVL.

The genes are TRBV5-1 and TRBJ1-3; TRBD1 matches 8 bases. V lost 3 bases to trimming and J lost 3 bases; unmatched junction nucleotides: 8. Germline CDR1 reads SGHRS; CDR2 reads YFSETQ. The CDR3 extends over 16 amino acids. The CDR3 nucleotides read TGCGCCAGCAGCTCCAACAGGGGGACAGGTGGAAACACCATATATTTT. Its protein is CASSSNRGTGGNTIYF.

V usage is TRBV11-2 and J usage is TRBJ2-2; 7 bases fit TRBD2. The V gene's germline CDR1 is SGHAT and CDR2 FQNNGV. The trim removed 1 base at V and 4 bases at J, leaving 3 bases unmatched. The CDR3 is made up of 15 amino acids. CDR3 in amino acids: CASSLAGGITGELFF. The DNA of the CDR3 is TGTGCCAGCAGCTTAGCGGGAGGTATCACCGGGGAGCTGTTTTTT.

Of note for this clone: Other DNA sequences within the sample encode an identical CDR3. This chain links TRBV7-2 with TRBJ2-5; no firm D call. CDR1 and CDR2 (germline): SGHTA, FQGNSA. Trimming took off 2 bases at V and 5 bases at J, with 9 bases between the two ends. CDR3 size: 13 residues. As DNA, the CDR3 is TGTGCCAGCAGCTTATCCCTGGGGGAGACCCAGTACTTC. Its translation: CASSLSLGETQYF.

This clone is a singleton in its sample. This chain joins TRBV28 and TRBJ2-7, with a weak D call TRBD1 (5 bases). The CDR3 runs 16 residues. V shed 2 bases and J shed 3 bases, with 17 bases lying between them. Germline values: CDR1 MDHEN, CDR2 SYDVKM. CDR3: CASSLGAGSGIYEQYF. The CDR3 nucleotides are TGTGCCAGCAGTTTAGGGGCAGGGTCAGGAATCTACGAGCAGTACTTC.

V usage is TRBV23-1 and J usage is TRBJ2-5; 10 positions match TRBD1. TRBV23-1 carries the ORF label, with uncertain function. With 0 bases clipped from V and 5 bases from J, the junction kept 9 bases outside the gene matches. This CDR3 region has 17 residues. CDR3 residues: CASSQSGQGRVSETQYF. For the CDR3, the DNA is TGCGCCAGCAGTCAATCGGGACAGGGGAGAGTCTCGGAGACCCAGTACTTC.

The table lists this clone with many counts. A far larger clone is one base from this, pointing to a likely read error. The chain uses TRBV6-1 and TRBJ1-1; possible D gene TRBD1, 5 bases. Per the germline V gene, CDR1 is MNHNS and CDR2 is SASEGT. This CDR3 has 14 amino acids. The CDR3 DNA reads as TGTGCCAGCAGGGAAGTGGGGGGGGGTACTGAAGCTTTCTTT. Protein product: CASREVGGGTEAFF.